This T cell receptor beta chain was sequenced in a study of T-cell memory formation after mild COVID-19. Study details: TCR clusters were largely donor specific.

V lost 1 base, J lost 3 bases, and 4 bases lay in between. This CDR3 is 12 amino acids long. Germline V gives CDR1 SGHRS, CDR2 YFSETQ. Each CDR3 protein gets one entry after TCRdb re-called the 5' RACE reads with MiXCR. Altogether about 470,000 distinct CDR3 sequences are present, 18% being singletons, with the ten largest covering more than 9%. This clonotype was counted ten times or more. Sequencing input: PBMCs or a T cell subset sorted from them (not recorded which). The sequence was collected from an adult woman who had mild COVID-19 (a few samples of this study predate the infection). Cell type and time point are not known. The chain is built from TRBV5-1 and TRBJ1-1; no firm D call. The CDR3 reads CASSLSYTEAFF. In DNA, the CDR3 is TGCGCCAGCAGCTTGTCGTACACTGAAGCTTTCTTT.